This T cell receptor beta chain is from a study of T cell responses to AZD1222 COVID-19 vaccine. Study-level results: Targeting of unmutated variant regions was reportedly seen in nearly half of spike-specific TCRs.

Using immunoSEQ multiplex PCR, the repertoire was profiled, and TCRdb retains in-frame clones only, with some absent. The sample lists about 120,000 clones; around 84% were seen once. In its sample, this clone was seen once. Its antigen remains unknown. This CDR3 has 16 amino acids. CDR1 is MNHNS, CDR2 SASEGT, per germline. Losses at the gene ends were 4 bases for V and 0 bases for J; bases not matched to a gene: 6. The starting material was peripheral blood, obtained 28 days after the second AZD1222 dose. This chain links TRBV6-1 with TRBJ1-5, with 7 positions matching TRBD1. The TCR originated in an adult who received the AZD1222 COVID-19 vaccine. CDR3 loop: CASSGTGAYSNQPQHF. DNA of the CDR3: TGTGCCAGCAGTGGGACAGGCGCATATAGCAATCAGCCCCAGCATTTT.